The clone carrying this T cell receptor beta chain was counted a few times. This entry belongs to a study of cytomegalovirus exposure and HLA in healthy donors. Trimming stripped 2 bases from V and 6 bases from J, with 23 bases between. Germline CDR1 is SGDLS and CDR2 is YYNGEE. The CDR3 consists of 17 residues. TCRdb's table, derived via immunoSEQ multiplex PCR, lists solely in-frame clones and lacks some. The sample lists over 250,000 clones, 80% to 90% occurring once. The material sequenced was PBMCs. The receptor comes from a woman between 18 and 29 years old in good health and CMV-seronegative. This chain uses TRBV9 with TRBJ1-2; no reliable D call. The CDR3 sequence is CASSVEGTSRIHDGYTF. CDR3 in DNA: TGTGCCAGCAGCGTTGAGGGCACCAGTCGGATCCACGATGGCTACACCTTC.